This T cell receptor beta chain was identified in a study of cytomegalovirus exposure and HLA in healthy donors (dated by TCRdb to the late 2010s). With regard to the full study: An earlier analysis of several hundred of the donors reported approximately 290 Gb of sequence data and around 110 million unique TCR beta sequences from roughly 180 million T cells. About 330 gigabases of sequencing data and roughly 81 million unique TCR sequences made up an early release that covered several hundred HLA-typed donors. Of the roughly 430 genotyped donors, 65% to 90% fell in the genetic ancestry cluster associated with self-reported Caucasian donors. The study was designed to test whether signatures of past pathogen exposure could be identified by cataloging public T cell receptors. The T cell repertoires of 666 subjects were profiled by immunosequencing and related to cytomegalovirus serostatus. A separate validation cohort of over 95 different subjects was used in addition to the 666-subject first cohort. To predict cytomegalovirus infection status, the study brought together high-throughput TCR immunosequencing, statistical association of individual TCRs with disease status, and machine learning. In a later analysis, previously published TCR beta repertoires from hundreds of donors were re-analyzed and high-resolution HLA genotyping was added so that TCR occurrence patterns could be studied. The later analysis used no new phenotypic data to find candidate immune exposures, relying instead on TCR beta sequences and their occurrence across donors. An earlier analysis of 450 to 750 of the donors used high-throughput TCR beta sequencing to judge whether each TCR beta V gene segment behaved as functional or pseudogenic. Alongside the repertoire data, information on donor age, sex, ethnicity and CMV serostatus was compiled. Genome-wide SNP genotypes for about 60% of the roughly 670 donors were used in a later genetic analysis, which treated that subset as a discovery cohort. All discovery cohort repertoires had been generated using a single sequencing platform. HLA typing covered class I and class II loci at four-digit resolution. Typing coverage varied by locus: roughly 620-640 donors for A, B, C, DRB1 and DQB1; 500 to 550 for DQA1; about 600 for DPA1; 450 to 480 for DPB1. Because of strong linkage in the cohort, 5 or 6 DR-DQ haplotypes were treated as single units for association and clustering. On average, approximately 250,000 unique TCR beta nucleotide sequences were sequenced per donor among about 400 genotyped donors of the cohort, with roughly 18% of those sequences being non-productive. Beyond this particular receptor, the publication reports: Strong co-occurrence of HLA alleles, especially DR and DQ, made assigning TCR associations to individual alleles difficult. Only TCR beta chains were sequenced in this cohort, and the absence of alpha or paired-chain data limited detectable features. Several of the top co-occurrence clusters appeared to be linked to parvovirus B19, influenza, CMV and Epstein-Barr virus, according to a later analysis. Correlated functional status among segregating V segments might be attributable to linkage disequilibrium, but an unknown experimental factor could not be ruled out. In a later genetic analysis, fewer N-insertions in productive TCRs were reported among donors in an Asian-associated ancestry cluster than the roughly 700-donor mean. Some IMGT-functional V segments, including TRBV6-2 and TRBV6-3, could not be told apart with the 87-base-pair reads, so those segments were excluded. In vitro tests confirmed that three of the cytomegalovirus-associated TCR beta chains recognize cytomegalovirus antigens. Presence/absence analyses assumed roughly uniform sequencing depth across donors, an assumption that may not hold. In the study, around 150 TCR beta chains were listed as associated with cytomegalovirus. In an earlier analysis of 587 of the donors, most TCR beta V segments appeared in productive rearrangements about 87% or about 30% of the time, broadly matching IMGT annotations. In a later genetic analysis, a missense DCLRE1C variant was associated with V-gene and J-gene trimming of TCR beta chains, and the association was replicated in an independent cohort. It was suggested by the authors that the approach could potentially be generalized to other disease states and immunological phenotypes. Across donors, most TCR sequences were observed very rarely, whereas some public TCRs were present in many individuals. According to a later analysis, most CMV-associated TCR beta chains appeared to be HLA-restricted, and the HLA associations seemed to be driven largely by CMV exposure. In a later analysis, TCR association rates were found to vary across HLA loci, with the most associated TCRs seen for DRB1 alleles and the fewest for HLA-C alleles. CMV serostatus was the only immune exposure information available for the cohort. HLA typing was unavailable for some donors at each locus, so association tests used only the typed subset. A later analysis associated about 17,000 TCR beta sequences with specific HLA alleles at a false discovery rate of 0.05. In a later analysis, HLA-associated TCR beta chains were found to be more clonally expanded and to have lower generation probabilities than equally common non-associated chains. About 17 rarely observed V segments, including chromosome 9 orphons, were excluded from the earlier analysis of about 500 of the donors because counts were too low. A further reported finding was that TCR beta sequences accurately predicted the HLA-A and HLA-B alleles for most subjects in the first cohort. A group of highly shared sequence variants was considered likely to be a technical artifact of the sequencing pipeline. The classifier was reported to diagnose cytomegalovirus status with high specificity and sensitivity in both the original and validation cohorts.

Library preparation employed the immunoSEQ multiplex PCR assay. The multiplex PCR relied on a mix of 60 forward primers for TCR Vbeta segments and 13 reverse primers for TCR Jbeta segments. The CDR3 region of rearranged TCR beta genes was amplified from genomic DNA by a multiplex PCR assay. The amplified TCR beta libraries were sequenced on the Illumina HiSeq System as 87-base-pair reads. The authors' pipeline ran thus. A later analysis tallied 75 million to 85 million unique TCR beta chains across the 666 repertoires, and some 10 million of those chains were shared by two or more donors. To remove PCR and sequencing errors, raw reads were error-corrected and collapsed into unique sequences using a nearest-neighbor algorithm that merged closely related sequences. To assign V, D and J gene segments, CDR3 sequences were aligned to IMGT reference sequences. For a sequence to be retained, a match of at least six nucleotides to both a V gene segment and a J gene segment was required. Rearrangements were classified as productive when the CDR3 lacked stop codons and remained in frame with V and J, and all other rearrangements were classified as non-productive. CDR3 was defined according to IMGT convention as the region running from the second conserved V-encoded cysteine to the conserved J-encoded phenylalanine. In an earlier analysis of approximately 500 of the donors, sequences lacking an unambiguous match to a single V gene segment were excluded. An earlier analysis of several hundred of the donors called V segments functional above 56.7% productive rearrangements and segregating when the between-donor standard deviation exceeded 5%. A statistical classification framework was developed to diagnose cytomegalovirus status using the catalog of TCR beta chain sequences. A later analysis assigned V and J genes by comparing TCR nucleotide sequences with IMGT/GENE-DB human TR gene sequences. A later analysis assigned CDR3 sequences and most-parsimonious VDJ recombination scenarios with the TCRdist pipeline. In a later analysis, each TCR beta chain was defined by its CDR3 amino acid sequence together with its V-gene family, and reads lacking a unique V-gene family were excluded. To address suspected cross-contamination and a sequencing artifact, a later analysis removed approximately 590 highly shared, low-generation-probability nucleotide sequences. In a later analysis, a clonal expansion index for each public chain was calculated from normalized within-repertoire ranks of inferred template counts. A later analysis computed generation probabilities with a VDJ recombination model fitted to out-of-frame rearrangements, and checked the results against IGoR. In a later analysis, hypergeometric tests were used to score TCR-TCR, TCR-HLA and TCR-CMV co-occurrence, with a repertoire-size bias correction applied to TCR pairs. False discovery rates were estimated in a later analysis by permuting HLA or CMV assignments 20 times. In a later analysis, co-occurring TCRs were grouped with DBSCAN, and TCRdist sequence similarity was added when clustering was performed within HLA-allele-positive subsets. Repertoires with fewer than 30,000 or more than 120,000 public chains, plus five repertoires with anomalous nucleotide sharing, were excluded from co-occurrence clustering. TCRdb's version of the immuneACCESS table is confined to in-frame rearrangements and falls short of the full clone set. An unresolved V gene accounts for under half of the shortfall where checked; the remainder is of unknown origin. V, J and clone size derive from that table, while D and trimming were established from the DNA sequence. The sample table shows 100,000 to 150,000 clones, and roughly three quarters are seen once. The biggest ten clones account for roughly 1.1% of the sample.

The cohort comprised 550 to 700 healthy bone marrow donors. Cohort members were all nominally healthy when sampled, although unrecorded immune exposures were likely present. The donor was CMV seronegative and was included in the group of several hundred seronegative cohort members. Every donor gave a peripheral blood sample, and the peripheral blood mononuclear cells from that sample were used for TCR beta sequencing. The Qiagen DNeasy Blood Extraction Kit was used to extract genomic DNA from the blood cell samples. Note on this clone: Its antigen is currently not known. No base-level quality is on record; no much larger clone is a single base apart.

Trimming leaves V shorter by 4 bases and J shorter by 1 base, with the junction holding 11 bases beyond the gene matches. The CDR3, from cysteine to phenylalanine, totals 17 residues. CDR3 DNA only is kept here, 51 bases in frame from base 1. From a lookup of the germline V gene, CDR1 and CDR2 are SGHRS and YFSETQ. The sequenced material came from PBMCs. The V and J segments used are TRBV5-1 and TRBJ2-7; TRBD1 fits 10 bases in the junction. This TCR was recovered from a male donor in good health and CMV-seronegative. The DNA sequence is as follows: TGCGCCAGCAGCAATCCCCCGGGACAGGGGTGGTCCTACGAGCAGTACTTC. This is translated as CASSNPPGQGWSYEQYF.